A single sample is the source of the 17 T cell receptor beta chains below, sequenced in a study of control samples from healthy donors and cancer patients. Libraries were prepared by immunoSEQ multiplex PCR; TCRdb keeps only in-frame clonotypes and omits some of them. The sample has around 14,000 clones; approximately 75% are singletons. The specimen sequenced was formalin-fixed, paraffin-embedded tissue. These receptor sequences come from a female donor with lung cancer.

The chain is built from TRBV6-5 and TRBJ2-3, with 7 bases that match TRBD2. Germline V gene lookup returns CDR1 MNHEY and CDR2 SVGAGI. Trimming cost V 4 bases and J 4 bases; bases outside gene matches: 2. This CDR3 spans 13 amino acids. The CDR3 here is CASSLGGSDTQYF. The CDR3, as DNA: TGTGCCAGCAGTTTGGGGGGGTCAGATACGCAGTATTTT.

The chain uses TRBV9 and TRBJ2-5; D uncertain. V gave up 0 bases and J gave up 0 bases, with 6 bases separating them. CDR1 SGDLS and CDR2 YYNGEE come from the germline V gene. There are 14 residues in the CDR3. The CDR3 DNA follows: TGTGCCAGCAGCGTAGCTCCCAACCAAGAGACCCAGTACTTC. This translates into CASSVAPNQETQYF.

The chain joins TRBV6-6 to TRBJ2-5, with unresolved D. The V end was cut by 3 bases, the J end by 7 bases, with 12 bases between. CDR3 length: 13 residues. Germline CDR1 MNHNY, CDR2 SVGAGI (reference sequence). CDR3 DNA: TGTGCCAGCAGTTATCTTCCCGATGGGACCCAGTACTTC. Protein product: CASSYLPDGTQYF.

The sample holds one count of this clone. The rearrangement links TRBV18 to TRBJ2-1; 11 positions agree with TRBD2. The germline V gene encodes CDR1 KGHSH and CDR2 LQKENI. V was pared by 3 bases and J by 0 bases, with 7 bases of the junction left unmatched. The CDR3 has 18 amino acids. Here the CDR3 DNA reads TGTGCCAGCTCACCGCTAGCGGGAGGCCAAGGCTCCTACAATGAGCAGTTCTTC. Protein: CASSPLAGGQGSYNEQFF.

The gene calls are TRBV19 and TRBJ1-2; 8 nucleotides line up with TRBD1. V was pared by 3 bases and J by 8 bases, with 11 bases of the junction left unmatched. Germline V gives CDR1 LNHDA, CDR2 SQIVND (reference sequence). The length of the CDR3 is 15 residues. The DNA of the CDR3 is TGTGCCAGTAGTATCGGTGGCAGGGGGCGAGAGGGCTACACCTTC. It yields the protein CASSIGGRGREGYTF.

The chain links TRBV9 to TRBJ2-2; D perhaps matches TRBD2 (5 bases). This CDR3 contains 16 residues. The V gene's germline CDR1 is SGDLS and CDR2 YYNGEE. V was pared by 0 bases and J by 0 bases, with 9 bases between. The CDR3 region is CASSVGSAANTGELFF. The DNA of the CDR3 is TGTGCCAGCAGCGTAGGTAGCGCCGCGAACACCGGGGAGCTGTTTTTT.

Remarks on this clone: Distinct nucleotide sequences in the sample also encode this CDR3. The rearrangement links TRBV6-1 to TRBJ2-7; D is ambiguous. CDR1 is MNHNS, CDR2 SASEGT, per germline. The CDR3 consists of 12 residues. The V gene lost 0 bases and the J gene lost 3 bases, with 3 bases spanning the gap. CDR3 coding DNA: TGTGCCAGCAGTGAAGCGGGCTACGAGCAGTACTTC. Translation: CASSEAGYEQYF.

The genes are TRBV6-2 or TRBV6-3 and TRBJ1-2; TRBD1 matches at 9 bases. CDR1 is MNHEY, CDR2 SVGEGT, per germline. The CDR3 consists of 16 residues. V shed 6 bases, J shed 2 bases, and the junction held 10 bases outside the gene matches. The CDR3 nucleotides are TGTGCCAGCAGCTCCCCACAGGGGGCGCGGAACTATGGCTACACCTTC. It specifies CASSSPQGARNYGYTF.

This chain connects TRBV9 to TRBJ1-4; maybe TRBD1 (5 bases). V gave up 4 bases and J gave up 2 bases, with 12 bases separating them. The CDR3 is 15 residues long. CDR1 and CDR2 from the germline V gene are SGDLS and YYNGEE. CDR3 amino acids: CASSLGTLTNEKLFF. The CDR3 DNA reads as TGTGCCAGCAGCCTGGGGACTCTCACTAATGAAAAACTGTTTTTT.

This clone occurred once. The rearrangement links TRBV6-4 to TRBJ2-1, with 7 nucleotides matching TRBD2. The V gene end was trimmed by 3 bases and the J gene end by 7 bases; junction bases not matched to a gene: 6. This CDR3 contains 14 residues. Germline V gene sequence: CDR1 MRHNA, CDR2 SNTAGT. As DNA, the CDR3 is TGTGCCAGCAGTGAAGAGGGAGGGGCGAATGAGCAGTTCTTC. Its translation: CASSEEGGANEQFF.

The V gene is TRBV18, the J gene TRBJ1-1, with 7 bases lining up with TRBD1. CDR1 is KGHSH and CDR2 is LQKENI in the germline V gene. CDR3 length: 13 amino acids. Losses at the gene ends were 4 bases for V and 1 base for J; bases not matched to a gene: 0. The chain's CDR3 is CASSRDRNTEAFF. CDR3 sequence (DNA): TGTGCCAGCTCACGGGACAGGAACACTGAAGCTTTCTTT.

The chain recombines TRBV7-2 with TRBJ2-2; 9 bases map to TRBD2. Germline CDR1 and CDR2: SGHTA and FQGNSA. V was pared by 5 bases and J by 10 bases, with 5 bases of the junction left unmatched. The CDR3 is made up of 13 amino acids. CDR3 in amino acids: CASSRRTSEELFF. The CDR3 DNA reads as TGTGCCAGCAGCCGAAGGACTAGCGAGGAGCTGTTTTTT.

The CDR3 coding sequence is TGTGCCAGCACCGAAGGCCCAAGCTCCTACGAGCAGTACTTC. Translated: CASTEGPSSYEQYF. V is TRBV6-5 and J is TRBJ2-7; unclear D gene. The length of the CDR3 is 14 residues. Germline CDR1 MNHEY, CDR2 SVGAGI. V was trimmed by 7 bases and J by 0 bases, leaving 13 bases between them.

Concerning this clone: The same CDR3 arises from other DNA sequences in this sample as well. The chain is built from TRBV6-4 and TRBJ1-1; possible D gene TRBD1, 6 bases. Per germline, CDR1 MRHNA and CDR2 SNTAGT. The CDR3 sequence is 15 residues long. Trimming stripped 6 bases from V and 1 base from J, with 15 bases between. In nucleotides, the CDR3 is TGTGCCAGCAGGAAACAGGGAATAGGGAACACTGAAGCTTTCTTT. As protein: CASRKQGIGNTEAFF.

The chain carries TRBV25-1 and TRBJ1-1, with 10 bases fitting TRBD1. The CDR3 totals 13 residues. Germline V gene sequence: CDR1 MGHDK, CDR2 SYGVNS. Losses at the gene ends were 7 bases for V and 5 bases for J; bases not matched to a gene: 4. CDR3 DNA: TGTGCCAGCACCCCGGGACAGGGGACTGAAGCTTTCTTT. It is translated as CASTPGQGTEAFF.

This clone was seen only once. The rearrangement joins TRBV7-2 to TRBJ2-3; 12 nucleotides match TRBD2. CDR1 and CDR2 (germline): SGHTA, FQGNSA. V was pared by 8 bases and J by 2 bases, with 5 bases of the junction left unmatched. The CDR3 contains 15 residues. The CDR3 spells CASLLAGGFTDTQYF. The CDR3 bases are TGTGCCAGCCTACTAGCGGGAGGCTTCACAGATACGCAGTATTTT.

The rearrangement uses TRBV5-6 and TRBJ1-2; unclear D gene. Trimming removed 0 bases from V and 5 bases from J, with 11 bases in between. The CDR3 runs 14 residues. Germline CDR1 is SGHDT and CDR2 is YYEEEE. CDR3 protein: CASSLGGIFYGYTF. The CDR3 DNA reads TGTGCCAGCAGCTTGGGCGGAATTTTTTATGGCTACACCTTC.